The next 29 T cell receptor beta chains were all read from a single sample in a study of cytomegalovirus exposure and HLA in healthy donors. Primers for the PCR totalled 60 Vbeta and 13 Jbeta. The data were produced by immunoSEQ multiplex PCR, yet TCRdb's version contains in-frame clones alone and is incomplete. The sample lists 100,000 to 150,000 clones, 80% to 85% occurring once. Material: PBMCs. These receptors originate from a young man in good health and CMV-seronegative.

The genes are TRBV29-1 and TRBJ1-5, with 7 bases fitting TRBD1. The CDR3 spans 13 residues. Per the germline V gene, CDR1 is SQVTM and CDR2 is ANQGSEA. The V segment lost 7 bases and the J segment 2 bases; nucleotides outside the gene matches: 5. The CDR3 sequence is CSARQGGNQPQHF. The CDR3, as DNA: TGCAGCGCTAGACAGGGCGGCAATCAGCCCCAGCATTTT.

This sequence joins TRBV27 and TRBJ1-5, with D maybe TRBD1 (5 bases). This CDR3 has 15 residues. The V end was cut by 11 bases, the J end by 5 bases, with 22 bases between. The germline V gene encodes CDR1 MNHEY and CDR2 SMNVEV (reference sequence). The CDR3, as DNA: TGTGCCGTAGGGGAGGCAATTCGTGGAGATCAGCCCCAGCATTTT. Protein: CAVGEAIRGDQPQHF.

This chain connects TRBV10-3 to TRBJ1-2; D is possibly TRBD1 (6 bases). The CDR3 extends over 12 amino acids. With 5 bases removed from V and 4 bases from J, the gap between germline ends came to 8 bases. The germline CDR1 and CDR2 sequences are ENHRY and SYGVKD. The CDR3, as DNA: TGTGCCATCAGTCTGGACAGCTATGGCTACACCTTC. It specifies CAISLDSYGYTF.

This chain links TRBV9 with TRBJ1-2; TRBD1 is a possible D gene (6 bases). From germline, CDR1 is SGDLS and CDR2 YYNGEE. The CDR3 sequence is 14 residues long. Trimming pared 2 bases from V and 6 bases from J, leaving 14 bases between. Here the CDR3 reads CASSVSGDLNGYTF. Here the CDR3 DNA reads TGTGCCAGCAGCGTTTCAGGGGATTTAAATGGCTACACCTTC. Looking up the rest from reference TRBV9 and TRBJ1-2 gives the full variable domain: DSGVTQTPKHLITATGQRVTLRCSPRSGDLSVYWYQQSLDQGLQFLIQYYNGEERAKGNILERFSAQQFPDLHSELNLSSLELGDSALYFCASSVSGDLNGYTFGSGTRLTVV.

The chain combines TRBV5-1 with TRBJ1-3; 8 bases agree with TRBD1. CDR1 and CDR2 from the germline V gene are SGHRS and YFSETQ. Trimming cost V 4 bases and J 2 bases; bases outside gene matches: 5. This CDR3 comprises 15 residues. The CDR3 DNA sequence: TGCGCCAGCAGCCCGGAACAGGGGGCTGGAAACACCATATATTTT. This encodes CASSPEQGAGNTIYF.

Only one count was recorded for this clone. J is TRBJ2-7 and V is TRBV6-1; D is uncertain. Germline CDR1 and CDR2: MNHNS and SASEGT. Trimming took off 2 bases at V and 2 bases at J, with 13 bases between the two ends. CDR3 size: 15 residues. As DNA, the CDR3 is TGTGCCAGCAGTGAAATCTTGGCTTCGCCCTACGAGCAGTACTTC. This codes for CASSEILASPYEQYF.

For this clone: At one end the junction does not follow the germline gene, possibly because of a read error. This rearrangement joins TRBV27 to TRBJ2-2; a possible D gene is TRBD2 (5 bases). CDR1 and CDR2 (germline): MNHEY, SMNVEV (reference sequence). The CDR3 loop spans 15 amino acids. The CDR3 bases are TGTGCCAGCAGTCTCGATGGACTGAACCCCGGGGAGCTGTTTTTT. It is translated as CASSLDGLNPGELFF.

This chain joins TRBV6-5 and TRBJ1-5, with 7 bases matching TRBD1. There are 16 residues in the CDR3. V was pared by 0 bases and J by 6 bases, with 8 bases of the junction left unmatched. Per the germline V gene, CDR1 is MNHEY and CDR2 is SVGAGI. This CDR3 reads CASSYSGAGGIQPQHF. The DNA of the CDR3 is TGTGCCAGCAGTTACTCGGGGGCAGGGGGTATTCAGCCCCAGCATTTT.

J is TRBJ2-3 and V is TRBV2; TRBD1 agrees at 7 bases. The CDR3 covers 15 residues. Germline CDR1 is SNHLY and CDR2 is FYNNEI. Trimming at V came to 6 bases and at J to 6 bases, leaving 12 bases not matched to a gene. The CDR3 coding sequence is TGTGCCAGCAGGGCCGGGACAGTAGCACACGATACGCAGTATTTT. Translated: CASRAGTVAHDTQYF.

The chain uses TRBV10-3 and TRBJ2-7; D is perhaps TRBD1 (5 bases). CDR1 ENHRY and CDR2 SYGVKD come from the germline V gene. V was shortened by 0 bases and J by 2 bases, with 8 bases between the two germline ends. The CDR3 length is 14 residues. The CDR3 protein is CAISESRQTYEQYF. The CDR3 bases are TGTGCCATCAGTGAGTCGCGACAGACCTACGAGCAGTACTTC.

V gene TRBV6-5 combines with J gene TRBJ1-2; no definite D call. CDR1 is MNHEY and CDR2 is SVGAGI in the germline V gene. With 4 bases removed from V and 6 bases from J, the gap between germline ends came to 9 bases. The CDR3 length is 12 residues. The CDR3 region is CASSSSEDGYTF. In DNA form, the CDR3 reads TGTGCCAGCAGTTCCTCGGAGGATGGCTACACCTTC.

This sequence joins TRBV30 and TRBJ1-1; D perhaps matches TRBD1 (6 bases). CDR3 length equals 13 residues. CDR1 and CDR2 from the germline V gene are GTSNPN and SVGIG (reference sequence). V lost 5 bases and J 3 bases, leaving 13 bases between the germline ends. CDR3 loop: CAWGQPSHTEAFF. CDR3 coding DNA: TGTGCCTGGGGACAGCCAAGCCACACTGAAGCTTTCTTT.

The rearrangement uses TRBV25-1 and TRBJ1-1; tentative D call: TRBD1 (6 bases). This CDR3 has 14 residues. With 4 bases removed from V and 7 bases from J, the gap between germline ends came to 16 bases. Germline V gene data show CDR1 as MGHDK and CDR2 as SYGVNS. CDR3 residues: CASSAPPGTYEAFF. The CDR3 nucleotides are TGTGCCAGCAGTGCCCCCCCCGGGACATATGAAGCTTTCTTT.

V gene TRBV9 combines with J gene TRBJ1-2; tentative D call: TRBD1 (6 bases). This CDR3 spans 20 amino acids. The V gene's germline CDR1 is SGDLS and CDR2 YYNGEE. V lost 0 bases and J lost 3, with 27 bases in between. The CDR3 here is CASSVVPGGGASGIDYGYTF. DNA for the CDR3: TGTGCCAGCAGCGTAGTCCCCGGGGGGGGCGCCTCGGGGATCGACTATGGCTACACCTTC.

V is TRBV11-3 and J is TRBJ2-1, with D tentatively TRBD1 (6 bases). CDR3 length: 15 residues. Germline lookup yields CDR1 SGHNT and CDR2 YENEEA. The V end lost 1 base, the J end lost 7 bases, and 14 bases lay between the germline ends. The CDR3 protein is CASSLGRSGANEQFF. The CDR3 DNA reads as TGTGCCAGCAGCTTAGGTCGGTCAGGGGCGAATGAGCAGTTCTTC. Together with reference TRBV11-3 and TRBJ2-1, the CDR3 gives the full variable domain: EAGVVQSPRYKIIEKKQPVAFWCNPISGHNTLYWYLQNLGQGPELLIRYENEEAVDDSQLPKDRFSAERLKGVDSTLKIQPAELGDSAVYLCASSLGRSGANEQFFGPGTRLTVL.

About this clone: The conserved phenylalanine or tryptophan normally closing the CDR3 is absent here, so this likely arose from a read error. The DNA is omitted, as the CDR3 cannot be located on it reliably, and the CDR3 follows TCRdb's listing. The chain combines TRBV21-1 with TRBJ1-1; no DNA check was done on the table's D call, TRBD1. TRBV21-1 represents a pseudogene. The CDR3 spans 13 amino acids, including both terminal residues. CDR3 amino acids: CASSSPGQGARRV.

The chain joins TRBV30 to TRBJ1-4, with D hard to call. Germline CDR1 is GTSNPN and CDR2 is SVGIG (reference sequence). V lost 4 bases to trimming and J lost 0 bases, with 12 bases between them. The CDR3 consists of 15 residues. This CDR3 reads CAWTPGGATNEKLFF. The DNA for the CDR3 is TGTGCCTGGACTCCTGGCGGTGCAACTAATGAAAAACTGTTTTTT.

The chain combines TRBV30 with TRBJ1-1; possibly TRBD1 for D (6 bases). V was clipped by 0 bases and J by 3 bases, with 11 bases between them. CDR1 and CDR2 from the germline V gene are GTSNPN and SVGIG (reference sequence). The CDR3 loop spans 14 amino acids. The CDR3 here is CAWSVRTAHTEAFF. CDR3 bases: TGTGCCTGGAGTGTAAGGACAGCTCACACTGAAGCTTTCTTT.

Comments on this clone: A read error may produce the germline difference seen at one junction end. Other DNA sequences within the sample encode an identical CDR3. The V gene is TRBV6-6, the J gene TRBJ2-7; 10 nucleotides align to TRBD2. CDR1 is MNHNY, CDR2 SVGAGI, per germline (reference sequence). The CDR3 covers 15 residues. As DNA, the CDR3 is TGTGCCAGCAGCTACTCGACTAGCGGGTCCTACGAGCAGTACTTC. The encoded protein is CASSYSTSGSYEQYF.

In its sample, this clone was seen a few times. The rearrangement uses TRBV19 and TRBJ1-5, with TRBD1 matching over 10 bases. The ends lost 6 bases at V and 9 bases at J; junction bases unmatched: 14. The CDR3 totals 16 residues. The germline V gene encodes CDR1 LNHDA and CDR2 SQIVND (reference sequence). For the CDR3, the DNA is TGTGCCAGTAGCCCTGGGACAGGGGCGAATAGGTTGCCCCAGCATTTT. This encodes CASSPGTGANRLPQHF.

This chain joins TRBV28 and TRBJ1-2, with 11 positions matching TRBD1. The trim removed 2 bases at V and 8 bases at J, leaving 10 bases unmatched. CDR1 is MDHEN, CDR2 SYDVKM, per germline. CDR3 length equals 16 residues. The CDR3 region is CASSLRTGGGVGGYTF. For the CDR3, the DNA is TGTGCCAGCAGTTTACGGACAGGGGGCGGTGTAGGAGGCTACACCTTC.

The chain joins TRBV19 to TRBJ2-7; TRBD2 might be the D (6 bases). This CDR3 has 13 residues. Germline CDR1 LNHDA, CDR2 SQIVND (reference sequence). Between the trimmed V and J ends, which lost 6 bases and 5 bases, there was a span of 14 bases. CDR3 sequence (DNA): TGTGCCAGTAGAGGGGATGGAGGGGACGAGCAGTACTTC. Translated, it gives CASRGDGGDEQYF. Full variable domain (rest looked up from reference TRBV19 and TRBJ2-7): DGGITQSPKYLFRKEGQNVTLSCEQNLNHDAMYWYRQDPGQGLRLIYYSQIVNDFQKGDIAEGYSVSREKKESFPLTVTSAQKNPTAFYLCASRGDGGDEQYFGPGTRLTVT.

The CDR3 region is CASSLDTGTQYF. DNA of the CDR3: TGTGCCAGCAGCTTAGATACGGGTACGCAGTATTTT. The V call is TRBV7-9, the J call TRBJ2-3; D is undetermined. V was clipped by 1 base and J by 8 bases, with 7 bases between them. CDR3 length equals 12 residues. Germline assignment: CDR1 SEHNR and CDR2 FQNEAQ (reference sequence).

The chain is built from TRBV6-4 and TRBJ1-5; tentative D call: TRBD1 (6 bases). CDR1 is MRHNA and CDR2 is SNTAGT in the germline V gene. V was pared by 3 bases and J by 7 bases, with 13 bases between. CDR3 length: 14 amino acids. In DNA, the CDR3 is TGTGCCAGCAGTGAGGACAGCGGAGTACAGCCCCAGCATTTT. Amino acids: CASSEDSGVQPQHF.

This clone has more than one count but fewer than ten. The chain's CDR3 is CAWITITPGSGANVLTF. CDR3 coding DNA: TGTGCCTGGATTACCATAACGCCGGGATCTGGGGCCAACGTCCTGACTTTC. The rearrangement joins TRBV30 to TRBJ2-6, with TRBD2 as a possible D gene (5 bases). Germline CDR1 GTSNPN, CDR2 SVGIG (reference sequence). The CDR3 runs 17 residues. V lost 4 bases and J lost 1, with 17 bases in between.

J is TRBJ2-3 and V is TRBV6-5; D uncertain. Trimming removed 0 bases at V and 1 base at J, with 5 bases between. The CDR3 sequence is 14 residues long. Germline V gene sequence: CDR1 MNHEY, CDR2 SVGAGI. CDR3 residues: CASSYSRGTDTQYF. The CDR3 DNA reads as TGTGCCAGCAGTTACTCGCGAGGCACAGATACGCAGTATTTT.

The CDR3 spells CASSSAGLAGGREQYF. The CDR3 DNA follows: TGTGCCAGCAGCTCCGCCGGGCTAGCGGGGGGGAGGGAGCAGTACTTC. The rearrangement joins TRBV7-2 to TRBJ2-7; 12 bases match TRBD2. Per germline, CDR1 SGHTA and CDR2 FQGNSA. This CDR3 contains 16 residues. The V gene end was trimmed by 4 bases and the J gene end by 7 bases; junction bases not matched to a gene: 11.

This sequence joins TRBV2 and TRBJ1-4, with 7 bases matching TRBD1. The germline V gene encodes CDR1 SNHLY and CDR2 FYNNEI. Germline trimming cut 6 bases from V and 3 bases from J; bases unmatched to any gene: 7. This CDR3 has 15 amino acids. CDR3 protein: CASSYTGQSNEKLFF. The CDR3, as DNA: TGTGCCAGCAGCTACACGGGACAGTCTAATGAAAAACTGTTTTTT.

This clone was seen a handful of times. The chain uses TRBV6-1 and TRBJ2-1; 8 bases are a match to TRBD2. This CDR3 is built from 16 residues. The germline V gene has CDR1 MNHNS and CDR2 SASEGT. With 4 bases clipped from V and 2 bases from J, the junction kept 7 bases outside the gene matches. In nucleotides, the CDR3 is TGTGCCAGCAGTGTCGGAGCGGGGGAGGCCTACAATGAGCAGTTCTTC. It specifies CASSVGAGEAYNEQFF.